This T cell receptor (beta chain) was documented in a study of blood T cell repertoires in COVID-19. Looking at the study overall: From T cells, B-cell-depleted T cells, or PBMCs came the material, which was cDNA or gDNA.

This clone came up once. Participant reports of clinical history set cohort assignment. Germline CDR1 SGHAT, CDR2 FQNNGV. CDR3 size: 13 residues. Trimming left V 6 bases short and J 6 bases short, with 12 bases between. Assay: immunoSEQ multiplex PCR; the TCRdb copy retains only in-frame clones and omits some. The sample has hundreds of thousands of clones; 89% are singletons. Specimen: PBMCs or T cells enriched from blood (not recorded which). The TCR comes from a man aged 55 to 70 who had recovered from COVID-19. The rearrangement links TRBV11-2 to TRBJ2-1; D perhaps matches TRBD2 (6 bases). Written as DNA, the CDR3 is TGTGCCAGCAGTCCCGGGACTCTCAATGAGCAGTTCTTC. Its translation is CASSPGTLNEQFF.